One sample yielded the 8 T cell receptor beta chains listed below, sequenced in a study of shared clonotypes between healthy human individuals. The data were produced by immunoSEQ multiplex PCR, yet TCRdb's version contains in-frame clones alone and is incomplete. The repertoire holds about half a million clones, 77% seen once, with approximately 12% in the top ten. Sequenced material: PBMCs. All receptors come from a woman between 40 and 55 years old in good health. Some clones in this sample may be carry-over from other donors' samples.

This sequence joins TRBV25-1 and TRBJ2-3, with 7 bases that match TRBD1. The germline V gene has CDR1 MGHDK and CDR2 SYGVNS. The CDR3 sequence is 15 residues long. The V gene end was trimmed by 5 bases and the J gene end by 2 bases; junction bases not matched to a gene: 7. The CDR3 is CASSRTGRITDTQYF. CDR3 in DNA: TGTGCCAGCAGTCGGACAGGAAGAATCACAGATACGCAGTATTTT.

CDR3 DNA: TGTGCCAGCAGCTTAAGTGTGGACAATGAGCAGTTCTTC. Its protein is CASSLSVDNEQFF. V is TRBV7-3 and J is TRBJ2-1; no firm D call. The CDR3 is 13 amino acids. In germline, CDR1 is SGHTA, CDR2 FQGTGA. Trimming pared 1 base from V and 5 bases from J, leaving 6 bases between.

The chain carries TRBV19 and TRBJ2-1; 8 bases map to TRBD2. Germline-derived CDR1 and CDR2 are LNHDA and SQIVND (reference sequence). The trim removed 0 bases at V and 7 bases at J, leaving 11 bases unmatched. The CDR3 is 17 residues long. The CDR3 loop is CASSIDDEREPGNEQFF. The CDR3 coding sequence is TGTGCCAGTAGTATAGATGACGAGCGGGAGCCGGGGAATGAGCAGTTCTTC.

This chain connects TRBV28 to TRBJ2-3; D gene ambiguous. Deletions cut 11 bases from V and 4 bases from J, with 10 bases between. The germline V gene encodes CDR1 MDHEN and CDR2 SYDVKM. This CDR3 spans 11 amino acids. DNA of the CDR3: TGTGCCTCAAACACGGCAGATACGCAGTATTTT. Translation: CASNTADTQYF.

A single count supports this clone. The genes are TRBV20-1 and TRBJ2-2; no clear D gene. Germline CDR1 and CDR2: DFQATT and SNEGSKA (reference sequence). This CDR3 is built from 11 residues. The V end was cut by 3 bases, the J end by 3 bases, with 2 bases between. The CDR3 is CSARDTGELFF. The CDR3, as DNA: TGCAGTGCTAGGGACACCGGGGAGCTGTTTTTT.

In the case of this clone: This sequence is one base from a far larger clone and is likely a read error. This specimen includes other DNA sequences encoding the same CDR3. The V and J genes are TRBV27 and TRBJ2-2; possibly TRBD2 for D (5 bases). Germline loops: CDR1 MNHEY, CDR2 SMNVEV (reference sequence). This CDR3 comprises 17 residues. CDR3: CASSSRGGFGNTGELFF. The CDR3 DNA follows: TGTGCCAGCAGTTCCCGGGGTGGGTTCGGGAACACCGGGGAGCTGTTCTTT.

A word on this clone: This may arise from a read error, as a much more abundant clone is one base away. This chain links TRBV5-1 with TRBJ1-3; D is undetermined. Germline V CDR1 and CDR2: SGHRS, YFSETQ. This CDR3 is built from 15 residues. The CDR3 DNA is TGCGCCAGCGGAGACACTAGTGGAGCTGGAAACACCATATGTTTT. It specifies CASGDTSGAGNTICF.

This clone has a count of ten or more. The chain links TRBV19 to TRBJ1-5; D gene unclear. The CDR3 is made up of 14 amino acids. Germline lookup yields CDR1 LNHDA and CDR2 SQIVND (reference sequence). Trimming took 3 bases from V and 2 from J, leaving 8 bases between them. The CDR3 DNA is TGTGCCAGTAGTATTCGGGGTGGCAATCAGCCCCAGCATTTT. Translating gives CASSIRGGNQPQHF.